This T cell receptor (beta chain) emerged from a study of cytomegalovirus exposure and HLA in healthy donors. Notes on the study in general: Cytomegalovirus association was listed for 164 TCR beta chains.

The V gene lost 1 base and the J gene lost 6 bases, with 16 bases spanning the gap. This CDR3 is built from 15 residues. Per germline, CDR1 LGHNA and CDR2 YNFKEQ. The primer mix had 60 Vbeta and 13 Jbeta primers. The assay was immunoSEQ multiplex PCR, and TCRdb's table has in-frame clones only and misses some. The listing contains about 43,000 clones. For this clone: Its antigen remains unidentified.

The source of this sequence is a woman aged 25 to 39 in good health and CMV-seronegative. The chain employs TRBV4-2 and TRBJ2-7; no clear D. The sample taken for sequencing was PBMCs. CDR3 bases: TGTGCCAGCAGCCAAGGAGTACTCGGAGTACCCGAGCAGTACTTC. Protein sequence: CASSQGVLGVPEQYF.